The TCR beta chain under discussion was sequenced for a study of brain T cells in children with intractable seizures. Germline loops: CDR1 MNHNY, CDR2 SVGAGI (reference sequence). The V segment lost 6 bases and the J segment 6 bases; nucleotides outside the gene matches: 7. The CDR3 totals 14 residues. Here immunoSEQ multiplex PCR was the method, and the copy in TCRdb shows in-frame clones only, minus some. The table includes just under 65,000 clones, about 96% detected once. This clonotype originated in a boy under two years old with focal cortical dysplasia and intractable seizures. This sample comprised peripheral blood, obtained at surgery. The V gene is TRBV6-6, the J gene TRBJ2-3; 9 nucleotides match TRBD2. For the CDR3, the DNA is TGTGCCAGCAGGCGGCGGGGGGGAGCGGATACGCAGTATTTT. Its translation is CASRRRGGADTQYF.